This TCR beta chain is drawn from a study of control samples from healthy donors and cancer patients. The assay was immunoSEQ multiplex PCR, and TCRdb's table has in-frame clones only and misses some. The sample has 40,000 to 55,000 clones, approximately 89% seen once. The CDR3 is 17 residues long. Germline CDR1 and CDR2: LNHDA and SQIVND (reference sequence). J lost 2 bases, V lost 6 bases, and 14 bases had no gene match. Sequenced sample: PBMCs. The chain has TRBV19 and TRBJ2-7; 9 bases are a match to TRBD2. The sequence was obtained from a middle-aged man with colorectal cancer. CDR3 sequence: CASSLGLTSGSPYEQYF. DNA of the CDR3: TGTGCCAGTAGCCTAGGGTTGACTAGCGGTTCACCCTACGAGCAGTACTTC.